This T cell receptor (beta chain) was sequenced in a study of T cells after yellow fever vaccination. About the research overall: The fractions with low cell numbers were processed using SMART-Seq v4 Ultra Low Input.

General study results and limits: It was the secondary response that reached its peak faster, day 5 versus 15, but it was weaker.

Via MiXCR, TCRdb re-called the 5' RACE reads, giving one row per CDR3 protein. The sample shows almost 70,000 distinct CDR3 sequences, around 6.2% of them seen only once. The sample holds many counts of this clonotype. The antigen remains undetermined. Trimming stripped 5 bases from V and 7 bases from J, with 14 bases between. The CDR3 length is 14 residues. The genes are TRBV12-3 or TRBV12-4 and TRBJ2-2; D ambiguous. The sequence was collected from a man between 18 and 29 years old who received the YFV17D yellow fever vaccine. The source material was CD4+ T cells sorted from PBMCs, sampled roughly 15 days after the first yellow fever vaccination. The CDR3 here is CASSGGSWDGELFF. Written as DNA, the CDR3 is TGTGCCAGCAGTGGTGGCTCCTGGGACGGGGAGCTGTTTTTT.